This TCR beta chain was sequenced in a study of blood T cell repertoires in COVID-19. TCRdb keeps only in-frame clones here, not all; method: immunoSEQ multiplex PCR. This sample has 150,000 to 200,000 clones, with almost 85% found just once. Germline-derived CDR1 and CDR2 are MNHNS and SASEGT. CDR3 length equals 14 residues. The germline V and J ends were trimmed by 0 bases and 2 bases, with 6 bases remaining between them. The chain combines TRBV6-1 with TRBJ2-3, with D maybe TRBD2 (5 bases). The specimen sequenced was PBMCs or T cells enriched from blood (not recorded which). The clonotype was recovered from a man over 45 who had recovered from COVID-19. The CDR3 DNA sequence: TGTGCCAGCAGTGAAGCGGGAGCCACAGATACGCAGTATTTT. It yields the protein CASSEAGATDTQYF.